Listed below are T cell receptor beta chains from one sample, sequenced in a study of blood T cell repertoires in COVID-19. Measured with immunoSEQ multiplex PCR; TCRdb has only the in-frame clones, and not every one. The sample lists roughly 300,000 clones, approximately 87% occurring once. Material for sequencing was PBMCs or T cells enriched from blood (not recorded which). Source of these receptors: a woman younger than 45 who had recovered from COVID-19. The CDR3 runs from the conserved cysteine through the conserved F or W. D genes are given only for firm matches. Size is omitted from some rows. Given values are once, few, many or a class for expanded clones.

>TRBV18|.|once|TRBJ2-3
CASSLDREGTDTQYF
TGTGCCAGCTCCCTCGACAGGGAGGGCACAGATACGCAGTATTTT
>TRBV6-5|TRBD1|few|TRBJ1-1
CASSRGGQLNTEAFF
TGTGCCAGCAGCAGAGGGGGACAGCTGAACACTGAAGCTTTCTTT
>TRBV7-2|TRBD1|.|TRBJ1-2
CASSARTGARNYGYTF
TGTGCCAGCAGCGCTAGAACAGGGGCGCGGAACTATGGCTACACCTTC
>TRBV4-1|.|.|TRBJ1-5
CASSQDRAGNSNQPQHF
TGCGCCAGCAGCCAAGACCGGGCGGGAAATAGCAATCAGCCCCAGCATTTT
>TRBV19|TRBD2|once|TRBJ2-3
CASRTTAGTSGLDTQYF
TGTGCCAGTAGAACAACCGCCGGGACTAGCGGCTTGGATACGCAGTATTTT
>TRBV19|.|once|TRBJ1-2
CASSIGRHDGYTF
TGTGCCAGTAGTATAGGAAGACACGATGGCTACACCTTC
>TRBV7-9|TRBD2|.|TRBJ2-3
CASSLGPSGGEDTQYF
TGTGCCAGCAGCTTAGGACCTAGCGGGGGGGAAGATACGCAGTATTTT
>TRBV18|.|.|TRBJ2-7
CASSPKGHSHEQYF
TGTGCCAGCTCACCCAAGGGGCATTCCCACGAGCAGTACTTC
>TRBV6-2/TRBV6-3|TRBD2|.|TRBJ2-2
CASSEGLAGTGELFF
TGTGCCAGCAGTGAGGGACTAGCAGGCACCGGGGAGCTGTTTTTT
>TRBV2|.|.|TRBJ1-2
CASRPRGTYGYTF
TGTGCCAGCAGGCCGCGGGGGACCTATGGCTACACCTTC
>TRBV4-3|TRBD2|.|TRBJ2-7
CASSQDLSGGYEQYF
TGCGCCAGCAGCCAAGATCTAAGCGGGGGGTACGAGCAGTACTTC
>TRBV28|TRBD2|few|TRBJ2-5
CASSLFGTSSFIVETQYF
TGTGCCAGCAGTTTATTTGGGACTAGTTCTTTTATTGTGGAGACCCAGTACTTC
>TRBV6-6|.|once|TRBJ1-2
CASSQSPDNFEGYTF
TGTGCCAGCAGTCAATCTCCGGACAACTTCGAGGGCTACACCTTC
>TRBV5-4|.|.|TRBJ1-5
CASSPQFLQGQGQPQHF
TGTGCCAGCAGCCCGCAATTCCTTCAGGGGCAGGGGCAGCCCCAGCATTTT
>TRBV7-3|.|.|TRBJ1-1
CASSSLRGNTEAFF
TGTGCCAGCAGCTCACTCAGGGGGAACACTGAAGCTTTCTTT
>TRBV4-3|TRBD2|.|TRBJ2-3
CASSQDLAGDPDTQYF
TGCGCCAGCAGCCAAGACCTAGCGGGGGATCCAGATACGCAGTATTTT
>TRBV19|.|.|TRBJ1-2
CASTIQGVYGYTF
TGTGCCAGTACCATTCAGGGTGTCTATGGCTACACCTTC
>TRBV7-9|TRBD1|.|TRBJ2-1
CASNVDRGQGNEQFF
TGTGCCAGCAACGTGGACAGGGGGCAGGGCAATGAGCAGTTCTTC
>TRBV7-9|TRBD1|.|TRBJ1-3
CASSHPRTGAGNTIYF
TGTGCCAGCAGCCACCCCCGGACAGGGGCAGGAAACACCATATATTTT
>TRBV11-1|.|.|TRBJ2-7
CASSLARPSWYEQYF
TGTGCCAGCAGCTTAGCGCGTCCTAGCTGGTACGAGCAGTACTTC
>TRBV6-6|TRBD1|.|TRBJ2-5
CASSPRTGMLGETQYF
TGTGCCAGCAGCCCACGGACAGGGATGTTGGGAGAGACCCAGTACTTC
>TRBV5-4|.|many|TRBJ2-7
CASSVITVTSPQGILYEQYF
TGTGCCAGCAGCGTCATCACCGTCACCAGCCCACAGGGAATTCTCTACGAGCAGTACTTC
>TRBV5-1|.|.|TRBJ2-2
CASSLSARVSDTGELFF
TGCGCCAGCAGCTTGTCTGCCCGGGTCAGTGACACCGGGGAGCTGTTTTTT
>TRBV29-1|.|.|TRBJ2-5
CSVFGKNQETQYF
TGCAGCGTCTTCGGGAAGAACCAAGAGACCCAGTACTTC
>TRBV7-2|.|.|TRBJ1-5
CASSSTGNQPQHF
TGTGCCAGCAGCTCGACGGGGAATCAGCCCCAGCATTTT
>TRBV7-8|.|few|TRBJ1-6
CASSRAAGLRSPLHF
TGTGCCAGCAGCCGAGCCGCAGGGTTACGGTCACCCCTCCACTTT
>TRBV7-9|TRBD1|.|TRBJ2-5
CASSPWTGRPAETQYF
TGTGCCAGCAGCCCCTGGACAGGAAGGCCAGCGGAGACCCAGTACTTC
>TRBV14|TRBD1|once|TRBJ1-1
CASSRTGGDFMEAFF
TGTGCCAGCAGCCGGACAGGGGGGGACTTCATGGAAGCTTTCTTT
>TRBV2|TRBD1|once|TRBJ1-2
CASRYRGSGYTF
TGTGCCAGCAGGTACAGGGGCTCCGGCTACACCTTC
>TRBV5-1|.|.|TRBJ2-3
CASSLGASDFTDTQYF
TGCGCCAGCAGCTTGGGGGCTAGCGACTTCACAGATACGCAGTATTTT
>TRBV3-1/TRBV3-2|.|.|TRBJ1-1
CASSQVQMGNTEAFF
TGTGCCAGCAGCCAAGTACAGATGGGGAACACTGAAGCTTTCTTT
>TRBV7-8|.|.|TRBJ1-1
CASSLVQGNTEAFF
TGTGCCAGCAGCTTGGTCCAGGGGAACACTGAAGCTTTCTTT
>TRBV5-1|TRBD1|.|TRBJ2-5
CASSSTTGDETQYF
TGCGCCAGCAGCTCCACGACAGGGGATGAGACCCAGTACTTC
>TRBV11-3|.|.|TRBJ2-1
CASSLEQIQGGSYNEQFF
TGTGCCAGCAGCTTAGAACAGATCCAGGGGGGCTCCTACAATGAGCAGTTCTTC
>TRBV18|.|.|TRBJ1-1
CASSPPIGGDTEAFF
TGTGCCAGCTCACCACCGATCGGCGGGGACACTGAAGCTTTCTTT
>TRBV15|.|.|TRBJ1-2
CATSRETRPNYGYTF
TGTGCCACCAGCAGAGAAACGCGGCCAAACTATGGCTACACCTTC
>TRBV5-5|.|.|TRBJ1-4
CASSLASRSAGGEKLFF
TGTGCCAGCAGCTTGGCCTCAAGATCCGCCGGCGGTGAAAAACTGTTTTTT
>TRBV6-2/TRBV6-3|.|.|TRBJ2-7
CASSYPLATSYEQYF
TGTGCCAGCAGTTACCCTCTAGCGACCTCCTACGAGCAGTACTTC
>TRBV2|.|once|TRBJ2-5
CASRVREETQYF
TGTGCCAGCAGAGTCCGGGAAGAGACCCAGTACTTC
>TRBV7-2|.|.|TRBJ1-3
CASSPGQSGNTIYF
TGTGCCAGCAGCCCCGGACAGTCTGGAAACACCATATATTTT
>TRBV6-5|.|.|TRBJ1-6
CASSILYNSPLHF
TGTGCCAGCAGTATCCTCTATAATTCACCCCTCCACTTT
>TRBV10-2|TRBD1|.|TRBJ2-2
CATRGLRDTGELFF
TGCGCCACCAGGGGGTTGAGGGACACCGGGGAGCTGTTTTTT
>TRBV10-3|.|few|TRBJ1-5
CAISESGAANQPQHF
TGTGCCATCAGTGAGTCGGGGGCAGCCAATCAGCCCCAGCATTTT
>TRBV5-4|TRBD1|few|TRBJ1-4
CASSSQGANEKLFF
TGTGCCAGCAGCTCGCAGGGGGCGAACGAAAAACTGTTTTTT
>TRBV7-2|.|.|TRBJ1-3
CASSLVLAGAGNTIYF
TGTGCCAGCAGCTTAGTTTTAGCCGGGGCTGGAAACACCATATATTTT
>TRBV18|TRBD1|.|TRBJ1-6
CASSRDRDGSPLHF
TGTGCCAGCTCACGCGACAGGGACGGTTCACCCCTCCACTTT
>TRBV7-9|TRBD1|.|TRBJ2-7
CASSLALTGASYEQYF
TGTGCCAGCAGCTTAGCTTTAACAGGGGCGTCCTACGAGCAGTACTTC
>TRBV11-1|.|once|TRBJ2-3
CASSLQLTDTQYF
TGTGCCAGCAGCCTACAGCTCACAGATACGCAGTATTTT
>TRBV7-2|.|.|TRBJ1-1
CASSYFRNTEAFF
TGTGCCAGCAGCTATTTCCGGAACACTGAAGCTTTCTTT
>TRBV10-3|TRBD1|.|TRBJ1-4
CAISEGTVNEKLFF
TGTGCCATCAGTGAGGGGACAGTAAATGAAAAACTGTTTTTT
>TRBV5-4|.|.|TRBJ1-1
CASSLGGEETEAFF
TGTGCCAGCAGCTTGGGGGGAGAGGAAACTGAAGCTTTCTTT
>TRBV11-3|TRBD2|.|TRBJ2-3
CASSLNAGGYTDTQYF
TGTGCCAGCAGCTTAAACGCGGGGGGCTACACAGATACGCAGTATTTT
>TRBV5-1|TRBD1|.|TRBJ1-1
CASSFGTGGTEAFF
TGCGCCAGCAGCTTCGGGACAGGGGGCACTGAAGCTTTCTTT